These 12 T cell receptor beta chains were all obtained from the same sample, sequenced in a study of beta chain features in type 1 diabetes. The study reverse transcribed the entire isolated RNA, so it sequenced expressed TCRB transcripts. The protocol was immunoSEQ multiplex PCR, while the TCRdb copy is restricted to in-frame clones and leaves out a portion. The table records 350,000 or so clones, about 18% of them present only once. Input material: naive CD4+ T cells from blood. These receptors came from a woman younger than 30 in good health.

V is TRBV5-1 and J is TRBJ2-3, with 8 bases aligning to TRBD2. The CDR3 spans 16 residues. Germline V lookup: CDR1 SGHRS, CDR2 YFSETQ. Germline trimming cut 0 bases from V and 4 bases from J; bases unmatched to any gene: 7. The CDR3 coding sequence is TGCGCCAGCAGCTTGGCCACACTAGCGGTCCCAGATACGCAGTATTTT. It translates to CASSLATLAVPDTQYF.

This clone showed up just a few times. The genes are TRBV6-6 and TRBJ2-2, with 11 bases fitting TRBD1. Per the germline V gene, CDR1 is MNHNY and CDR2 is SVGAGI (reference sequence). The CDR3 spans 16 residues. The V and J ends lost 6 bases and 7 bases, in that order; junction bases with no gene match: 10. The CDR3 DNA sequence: TGTGCCAGCAGACGAAGGACAGGGGGCAATGGCGGGGAGCTGTTTTTT. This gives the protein CASRRRTGGNGGELFF.

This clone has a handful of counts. The CDR3 sequence: CASSLSVSYEQYF. The CDR3 nucleotides are TGTGCCAGCAGCTTATCAGTATCCTACGAGCAGTACTTC. This chain connects TRBV7-2 to TRBJ2-7, with D unclear. V was clipped by 2 bases and J by 1 base, with 6 bases between them. The CDR3 is 13 residues long. Per germline, CDR1 SGHTA and CDR2 FQGNSA.

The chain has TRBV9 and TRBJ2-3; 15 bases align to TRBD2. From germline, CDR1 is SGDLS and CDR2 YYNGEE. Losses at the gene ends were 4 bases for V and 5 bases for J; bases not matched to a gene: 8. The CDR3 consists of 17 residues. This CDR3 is CASSPRTSGGAGDTQYF. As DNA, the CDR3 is TGTGCCAGCAGCCCTCGGACTAGCGGGGGGGCGGGAGATACGCAGTATTTT.

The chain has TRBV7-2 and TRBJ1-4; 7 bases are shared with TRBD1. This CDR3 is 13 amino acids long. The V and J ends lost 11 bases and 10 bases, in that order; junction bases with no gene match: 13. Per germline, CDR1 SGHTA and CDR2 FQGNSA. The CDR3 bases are TGTGCCTCACAGGGGAAAAACGACGGAAAACTGTTTTTT. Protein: CASQGKNDGKLFF.

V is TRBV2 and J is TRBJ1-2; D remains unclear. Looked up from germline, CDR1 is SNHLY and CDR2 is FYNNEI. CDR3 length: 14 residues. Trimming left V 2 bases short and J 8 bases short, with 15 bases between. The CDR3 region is CASSEQEAGEGYTF. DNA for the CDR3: TGTGCCAGCAGTGAACAGGAGGCTGGGGAAGGCTACACCTTC.

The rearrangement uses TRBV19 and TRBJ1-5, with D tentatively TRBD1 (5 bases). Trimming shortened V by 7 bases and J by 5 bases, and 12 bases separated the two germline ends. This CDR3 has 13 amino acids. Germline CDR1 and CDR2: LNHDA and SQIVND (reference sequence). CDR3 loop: CASISGGDQPQHF. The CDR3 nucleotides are TGTGCCAGTATATCGGGAGGGGATCAGCCCCAGCATTTT. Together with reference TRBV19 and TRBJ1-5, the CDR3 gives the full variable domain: DGGITQSPKYLFRKEGQNVTLSCEQNLNHDAMYWYRQDPGQGLRLIYYSQIVNDFQKGDIAEGYSVSREKKESFPLTVTSAQKNPTAFYLCASISGGDQPQHFGDGTRLSIL.

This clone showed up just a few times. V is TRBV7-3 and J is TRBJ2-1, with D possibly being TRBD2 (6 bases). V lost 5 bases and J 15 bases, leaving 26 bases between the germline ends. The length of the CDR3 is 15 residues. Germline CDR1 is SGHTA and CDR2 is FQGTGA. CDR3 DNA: TGTGCCAGCAGCATTCGACTAGGGTTCTCTGGTTTCCGGTTCTTC. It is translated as CASSIRLGFSGFRFF.

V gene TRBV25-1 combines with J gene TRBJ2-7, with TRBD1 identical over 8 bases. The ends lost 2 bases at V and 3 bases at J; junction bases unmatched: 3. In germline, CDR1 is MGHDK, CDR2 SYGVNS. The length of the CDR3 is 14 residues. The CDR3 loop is CASSEAGTGYEQYF. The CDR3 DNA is TGTGCCAGCAGTGAAGCCGGGACAGGCTACGAGCAGTACTTC.

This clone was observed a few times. This CDR3 reads CASSQRTSGPSYEQYF. CDR3 DNA: TGTGCCAGCAGCCAAAGGACTAGCGGGCCGTCCTACGAGCAGTACTTC. This chain links TRBV13 with TRBJ2-7; 11 positions match TRBD2. Germline lookup yields CDR1 PRHDT and CDR2 FYEKMQ (reference sequence). V trimming: 5 bases; J trimming: 1 base; junction bases outside the gene matches: 7. The CDR3 runs to 16 residues.

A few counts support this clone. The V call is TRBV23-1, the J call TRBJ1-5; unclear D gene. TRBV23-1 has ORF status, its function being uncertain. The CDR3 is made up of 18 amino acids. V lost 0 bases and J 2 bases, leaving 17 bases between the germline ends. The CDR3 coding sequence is TGCGCCAGCAGTCAATCGTTCTATGACATTCAGGGCAATCAGCCCCAGCATTTT. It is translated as CASSQSFYDIQGNQPQHF.

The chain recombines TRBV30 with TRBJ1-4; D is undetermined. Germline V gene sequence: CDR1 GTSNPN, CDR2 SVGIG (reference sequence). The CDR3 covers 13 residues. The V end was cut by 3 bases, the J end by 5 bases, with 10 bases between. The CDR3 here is CAWSADGNEKLFF. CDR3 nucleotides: TGTGCCTGGAGCGCAGACGGGAATGAAAAACTGTTTTTT.